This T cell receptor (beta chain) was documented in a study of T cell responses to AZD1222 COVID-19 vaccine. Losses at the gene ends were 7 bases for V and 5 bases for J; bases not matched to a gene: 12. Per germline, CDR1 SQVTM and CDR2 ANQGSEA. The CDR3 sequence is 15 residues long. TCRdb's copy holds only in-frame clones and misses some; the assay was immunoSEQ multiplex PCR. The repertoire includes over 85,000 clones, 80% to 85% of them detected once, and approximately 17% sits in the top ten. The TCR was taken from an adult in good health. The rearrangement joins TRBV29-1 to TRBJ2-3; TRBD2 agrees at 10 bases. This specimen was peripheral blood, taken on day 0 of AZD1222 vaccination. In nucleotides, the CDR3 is TGCAGCGGAACAGTCGGGACTAGCGTTCGAGATACGCAGTATTTT. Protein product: CSGTVGTSVRDTQYF.